Listed below are T cell receptor beta chains from one sample, sequenced in a study of CD8+ T cells in alopecia areata. The repertoire was sequenced with immunoSEQ multiplex PCR; TCRdb's copy has only in-frame clones and lacks some. Of 200,000 or so clones in the sample, roughly 60% were seen once. This material consisted of CD4+ T cells sorted from blood, taken at week 24, from a patient treated with tofacitinib. These receptors all stem from a human donor with alopecia areata. Each CDR3 is given with its conserved first and last residue. The D gene is left open where the match is weak. Size tells how often a clone was seen (once, few, many) or the class of an expanded clone, and some rows leave it out.

D gene: NA
J gene: TRBJ2-7
clone size: NA
V gene: TRBV30
CDR3 length: 17
CDR3 protein: CAWSPPLQGLRTYEQYF
CDR3 DNA: TGTGCCTGGAGTCCCCCCCTCCAGGGTCTCAGGACCTACGAGCAGTACTTC

D gene: NA
J gene: TRBJ1-2
clone size: NA
V gene: TRBV29-1
CDR3 length: 13
CDR3 protein: CSVELGGNYGYTF
CDR3 DNA: TGCAGCGTTGAGTTAGGGGGAAACTATGGCTACACCTTC

D gene: NA
J gene: TRBJ2-5
clone size: NA
V gene: TRBV7-7
CDR3 length: 14
CDR3 protein: CASSRGTVQETQYF
CDR3 DNA: TGTGCCAGCAGCCGGGGGACAGTCCAAGAGACCCAGTACTTC

D gene: TRBD2
J gene: TRBJ2-3
clone size: NA
V gene: TRBV4-1
CDR3 length: 15
CDR3 protein: CASSPTGLGSDTQYF
CDR3 DNA: TGCGCCAGCAGCCCCACGGGACTAGGATCAGATACGCAGTATTTT

D gene: NA
J gene: TRBJ1-1
clone size: few
V gene: TRBV21-1
CDR3 length: 14
CDR3 protein: CASSRDQRNTEAFF
CDR3 DNA: TGTGCCAGCAGCAGGGATCAGAGGAACACTGAAGCTTTCTTT

D gene: NA
J gene: TRBJ2-5
clone size: NA
V gene: TRBV2
CDR3 length: 13
CDR3 protein: CASSVTIRETQYF
CDR3 DNA: TGTGCCAGCAGTGTTACGATTCGGGAGACCCAGTACTTC

D gene: TRBD1
J gene: TRBJ2-7
clone size: NA
V gene: TRBV18
CDR3 length: 13
CDR3 protein: CASSPGQIYEQYF
CDR3 DNA: TGTGCCAGCTCACCGGGACAGATATACGAGCAGTACTTC

D gene: NA
J gene: TRBJ2-7
clone size: NA
V gene: TRBV5-4
CDR3 length: 13
CDR3 protein: CASSPDQDGEQYF
CDR3 DNA: TGTGCCAGCAGCCCGGACCAAGACGGGGAGCAGTACTTC

D gene: TRBD2
J gene: TRBJ2-3
clone size: few
V gene: TRBV4-1
CDR3 length: 16
CDR3 protein: CASSQGKGLAADTQYF
CDR3 DNA: TGCGCCAGCAGCCAAGGCAAGGGACTAGCAGCAGATACGCAGTATTTT

D gene: TRBD2
J gene: TRBJ2-1
clone size: few
V gene: TRBV6-6
CDR3 length: 15
CDR3 protein: CASSYSGRADGEQFF
CDR3 DNA: TGTGCCAGCAGTTATTCCGGGAGGGCCGACGGTGAGCAGTTCTTC

D gene: TRBD1
J gene: TRBJ2-1
clone size: NA
V gene: TRBV30
CDR3 length: 14
CDR3 protein: CAWSRQGARTSQFF
CDR3 DNA: TGTGCCTGGAGCAGACAGGGGGCGAGAACGTCGCAGTTCTTC

D gene: TRBD2
J gene: TRBJ2-3
clone size: once
V gene: TRBV10-3
CDR3 length: 15
CDR3 protein: CAISRGGRAQDTQYF
CDR3 DNA: TGTGCCATCTCCCGCGGCGGGAGGGCCCAAGATACGCAGTATTTT

D gene: NA
J gene: TRBJ2-7
clone size: NA
V gene: TRBV7-6
CDR3 length: 15
CDR3 protein: CASSLGSGIQDEQYF
CDR3 DNA: TGTGCCAGCAGCTTAGGTTCAGGGATCCAGGACGAGCAGTACTTC

D gene: NA
J gene: TRBJ2-7
clone size: once
V gene: TRBV29-1
CDR3 length: 12
CDR3 protein: CSVLRGLDEQYF
CDR3 DNA: TGCAGCGTTTTGAGAGGCTTGGACGAGCAGTACTTC

D gene: NA
J gene: TRBJ2-3
clone size: NA
V gene: TRBV5-4
CDR3 length: 13
CDR3 protein: CASSLVGTDTQYF
CDR3 DNA: TGTGCCAGCAGCTTGGTCGGGACAGATACGCAGTATTTT

D gene: TRBD1
J gene: TRBJ1-2
clone size: once
V gene: TRBV9
CDR3 length: 14
CDR3 protein: CASSRDRVDYGYTF
CDR3 DNA: TGTGCCAGCAGCCGGGACAGGGTCGACTATGGCTACACCTTC

D gene: TRBD2
J gene: TRBJ2-1
clone size: NA
V gene: TRBV5-1
CDR3 length: 14
CDR3 protein: CASSLVAGGQEQFF
CDR3 DNA: TGCGCCAGCAGCTTGGTCGCGGGGGGCCAGGAGCAGTTCTTC